A single sample is the source of the 25 T cell receptor beta chains below, sequenced in a study of post-analysis software for immune sequencing data. Study results and limitations: Patients showed TRBV5-6, TRBV5-1 and TRBV20-1 among roughly 5 TRBV segments more frequent than in controls.

Unique molecular identifiers were built into the TCR beta cDNA libraries. In TCRdb, the PCR reads were re-called with MiXCR into one record per CDR3 protein. The top ten clones hold 4% to 5.5% of a sample with under 900,000 distinct CDR3 sequences, around 53% of them seen once. Antigens for these TCRs are unknown. Sequencing used blood. The receptors here all came from a girl between 5 and 17 years old with multiple sclerosis.

CDR3 protein: CASSVSPASGSTEQYF. The CDR3 DNA follows: TGTGCCAGCAGCGTATCCCCGGCTAGCGGGAGTACCGAGCAGTACTTC. The rearrangement joins TRBV9 to TRBJ2-7; 10 positions match TRBD2. The V and J ends lost 1 base and 6 bases, in that order; junction bases with no gene match: 10. Per germline, CDR1 SGDLS and CDR2 YYNGEE. The CDR3 consists of 16 residues.

A few counts support this clonotype. The chain carries TRBV7-3 and TRBJ2-3, with unresolved D. From germline, CDR1 is SGHTA and CDR2 FQGTGA. The CDR3 sequence is 16 residues long. Between the trimmed V and J ends, which lost 5 bases and 1 base, there was a span of 16 bases. The CDR3 region is CASSPRASSGTDTQYF. The CDR3 DNA is TGTGCCAGCAGCCCTCGCGCCTCCAGCGGCACAGATACGCAGTATTTT.

The rearrangement uses TRBV20-1 and TRBJ2-1; D may match TRBD1 or TRBD2 (7 bases each). The germline gives CDR1 DFQATT, CDR2 SNEGSKA (reference sequence). V lost 6 bases to trimming and J lost 5 bases, with 23 bases between them. This CDR3 contains 16 residues. This CDR3 is CSADRPRGGAHNEQFF. The DNA of the CDR3 is TGCAGTGCCGACCGCCCCAGGGGGGGGGCCCACAATGAGCAGTTCTTC.

V usage is TRBV10-2 and J usage is TRBJ2-3; TRBD2 aligns across 11 bases. Germline V gene data show CDR1 as WSHSY and CDR2 as SAAADI. J lost 4 bases, V lost 5 bases, and 5 bases had no gene match. This CDR3 has 15 amino acids. CDR3: CASSSGTSGADTQYF. The DNA of the CDR3 is TGCGCCAGCAGTTCCGGGACTAGCGGCGCAGATACGCAGTATTTT.

The genes are TRBV7-2 and TRBJ2-7, with TRBD2 identical over 8 bases. Trimming took 1 base from V and 2 from J; bases not matched to a gene: 10. The CDR3 is 17 residues long. CDR1 and CDR2 from the germline V gene are SGHTA and FQGNSA. CDR3 loop: CASSLEGSGTLAYEQYF. For the CDR3, the DNA is TGTGCCAGCAGCTTAGAGGGTAGCGGGACACTTGCCTACGAGCAGTACTTC. Looking up the rest from reference TRBV7-2 and TRBJ2-7 gives the full variable domain: GAGVSQSPSNKVTEKGKDVELRCDPISGHTALYWYRQSLGQGLEFLIYFQGNSAPDKSGLPSDRFSAERTGGSVSTLTIQRTQQEDSAVYLCASSLEGSGTLAYEQYFGPGTRLTVT.

The chain recombines TRBV5-1 with TRBJ2-5; D perhaps matches TRBD1 (5 bases). The V and J ends lost 0 bases and 1 base respectively, with 10 bases between them. The germline CDR1 and CDR2 sequences are SGHRS and YFSETQ. This CDR3 has 15 amino acids. In DNA form, the CDR3 reads TGCGCCAGCAGCTTGGCGGCCACAGGCCAAGAGACCCAGTACTTC. Protein product: CASSLAATGQETQYF.

The chain employs TRBV29-1 and TRBJ2-1; unclear D gene. The V gene lost 2 bases and the J gene lost 3 bases, with 5 bases spanning the gap. Germline V gene sequence: CDR1 SQVTM, CDR2 ANQGSEA. The CDR3 sequence is 12 residues long. The CDR3 sequence is CSVEWGYNEQFF. As DNA, the CDR3 is TGCAGCGTTGAATGGGGCTACAATGAGCAGTTCTTC.

The J gene is TRBJ2-1, the V gene TRBV12-3 or TRBV12-4, with 11 positions matching TRBD2. After removal of 5 bases from V and 6 bases from J, the junction contained 6 bases not matched to a gene. This CDR3 region has 15 residues. CDR3 coding DNA: TGTGCCAGCAGTACCGGGACTAGCGGTCTCAATGAGCAGTTCTTC. This encodes CASSTGTSGLNEQFF.

The chain uses TRBV4-1 and TRBJ2-7, with D maybe TRBD2 (6 bases). V was pared by 0 bases and J by 0 bases, with 9 bases between. CDR1 and CDR2 from the germline V gene are MGHRA and YSYEKL. The length of the CDR3 is 15 residues. In nucleotides, the CDR3 is TGCGCCAGCAGCCAAGATGAGGACTACTCCTACGAGCAGTACTTC. Translating gives CASSQDEDYSYEQYF.

This clonotype has more than one count but fewer than ten. The rearrangement joins TRBV2 to TRBJ2-5; 9 nucleotides agree with TRBD2. This CDR3 is 15 amino acids long. J was trimmed by 4 bases and V by 2 bases; bases with no gene match: 5. The germline CDR1 and CDR2 sequences are SNHLY and FYNNEI. The CDR3 spells CASSELAGVPETQYF. DNA of the CDR3: TGTGCCAGCAGTGAATTAGCGGGAGTCCCAGAGACCCAGTACTTC.

Concerning this clonotype: A read error may produce the germline difference seen at one junction end. The rearrangement uses TRBV12-3 or TRBV12-4 and TRBJ2-7, with D unclear. The CDR3 consists of 12 residues. CDR3 DNA: TGTGCCCGCAGTTTCTCCTCCTACGGGCAGTACTTC. It yields the protein CARSFSSYGQYF.

This rearrangement joins TRBV20-1 to TRBJ2-5; 9 nucleotides align to TRBD1. The V gene's germline CDR1 is DFQATT and CDR2 SNEGSKA (reference sequence). The CDR3 spans 15 residues. The junction had 7 bases not matched to a gene; V was cut back by 1 base and J by 4 bases. CDR3 sequence: CSARGGTGLRETQYF. The CDR3 DNA is TGCAGTGCTAGAGGAGGGACAGGGCTTCGAGAGACCCAGTACTTC.

Only a few counts were recorded for this clonotype. The gene calls are TRBV29-1 and TRBJ2-3, with TRBD2 matching over 7 bases. V was clipped by 1 base and J by 1 base; unmatched bases: 8. Germline V lookup: CDR1 SQVTM, CDR2 ANQGSEA. The CDR3 length is 16 residues. Here the CDR3 reads CSVEGTSSGRTDTQYF. DNA of the CDR3: TGCAGCGTTGAAGGTACATCTAGCGGACGCACAGATACGCAGTATTTT.

This clonotype was observed a few times. This chain connects TRBV12-5 to TRBJ2-7; possible D gene TRBD1, 6 bases. Germline V gene lookup returns CDR1 LGHNT and CDR2 FRNRAP. V shed 1 base and J shed 4 bases, with 11 bases lying between them. The CDR3 spans 14 residues. In DNA form, the CDR3 reads TGTGCTAGTGGTTTGGGGACAGTTTTATACGAGCAGTACTTC. This encodes CASGLGTVLYEQYF.

V is TRBV6-2 or TRBV6-3 and J is TRBJ2-7; D ambiguous. This CDR3 comprises 15 residues. Germline-derived CDR1 and CDR2 are MNHEY and SVGEGT. Trimming shortened V by 6 bases and J by 5 bases, and 20 bases separated the two germline ends. Written as DNA, the CDR3 is TGTGCCAGCAGCTCTGGTAAGGAGCTAGACCACGAGCAGTACTTC. Translation: CASSSGKELDHEQYF.

The chain couples TRBV20-1 to TRBJ2-3; the D call may be TRBD1 or TRBD2 (5 bases each). The length of the CDR3 is 15 residues. Trimming took 4 bases from V and 1 from J, leaving 15 bases between them. From germline, CDR1 is DFQATT and CDR2 SNEGSKA (reference sequence). The CDR3 here is CSAIGRLGGTDTQYF. The DNA of the CDR3 is TGCAGTGCTATTGGCCGCTTGGGGGGCACAGATACGCAGTATTTT.

V and J are TRBV7-3 and TRBJ1-2; a possible D gene is TRBD1 (5 bases). Germline CDR1 is SGHTA and CDR2 is FQGTGA. With 5 bases removed from V and 4 bases from J, the gap between germline ends came to 23 bases. The CDR3 extends over 17 amino acids. CDR3 region: CASSPSVWARAAYGYTF. CDR3 nucleotides: TGTGCCAGCAGCCCAAGTGTTTGGGCCAGGGCAGCCTATGGCTACACCTTC.

This chain links TRBV21-1 with TRBJ2-1; the D segment call TRBD2 is taken from the table without a DNA check. TRBV21-1 is a pseudogene locus. This CDR3 spans 17 amino acids. The CDR3 sequence is CASSKVCRREGLYEQFF. In nucleotides, the CDR3 is TGTGCCAGCAGCAAAGTTTGTCGTCGGGAGGGCCTGTATGAGCAGTTCTTC.

J is TRBJ1-1 and V is TRBV7-9, with a weak D call TRBD1 (6 bases). Germline V gene lookup returns CDR1 SEHNR and CDR2 FQNEAQ (reference sequence). The CDR3 has 16 residues. V was shortened by 5 bases and J by 3 bases, with 19 bases between the two germline ends. The CDR3 bases are TGTGCCAGCAGCCCCGACCTGGCAGGGGCGGACACTGAAGCTTTCTTT. This sequence encodes CASSPDLAGADTEAFF.

This chain joins TRBV20-1 and TRBJ2-4; 9 bases line up with TRBD2. The DNA matches TRBJ2-7 better at its end, which makes the J call doubtful. CDR1 is DFQATT and CDR2 is SNEGSKA in the germline V gene (reference sequence). CDR3 size: 14 residues. The CDR3 here is CSAYLSGRTYEQYF. The CDR3 DNA reads as TGCAGTGCTTATCTCAGCGGGAGGACCTACGAGCAGTACTTC.

The sample holds a few counts of this clonotype. The V gene is TRBV5-1, the J gene TRBJ2-7, with 8 nucleotides matching TRBD1. The junction had 13 bases not matched to a gene; V was cut back by 4 bases and J by 7 bases. Germline V gene lookup returns CDR1 SGHRS and CDR2 YFSETQ. This CDR3 spans 15 amino acids. The DNA for the CDR3 is TGCGCCAGCAGCCCCCGGACAGGGACAACGGGGGAGCAGTACTTC. Its translation is CASSPRTGTTGEQYF.

This chain joins TRBV7-2 and TRBJ1-4; TRBD1 is a possible D gene (5 bases). The CDR3 length is 16 residues. The V end was cut by 2 bases, the J end by 7 bases, with 17 bases between. Germline V gene sequence: CDR1 SGHTA, CDR2 FQGNSA. The CDR3, as DNA: TGTGCCAGCAGCTTACTTGGCTTCCAGGGTGGTGAAAAACTGTTTTTT. Its protein product is CASSLLGFQGGEKLFF.

V is TRBV2 and J is TRBJ2-5; D possibly corresponds to TRBD2 (5 bases). The end of the DNA fits TRBJ2-7 better, so the J call may be wrong. The V gene's germline CDR1 is SNHLY and CDR2 FYNNEI. This CDR3 contains 15 residues. The CDR3 region is CASRPTREPGGEQYF. CDR3 DNA: TGTGCCAGCAGACCCACGAGAGAGCCCGGAGGCGAGCAGTACTTC.

This chain links TRBV29-1 with TRBJ2-1; possibly TRBD1 for D (5 bases). The CDR3 runs 14 residues. The V gene lost 6 bases and the J gene lost 5 bases, with 17 bases spanning the gap. The germline CDR1 and CDR2 sequences are SQVTM and ANQGSEA. The CDR3 is CSVSESWGDNEQFF. The CDR3 DNA reads as TGCAGCGTCTCGGAAAGCTGGGGCGACAATGAGCAGTTCTTC.

A few counts support this clonotype. The rearrangement joins TRBV5-1 to TRBJ2-5, with D tentatively TRBD1 (5 bases). Germline V lookup: CDR1 SGHRS, CDR2 YFSETQ. The CDR3 covers 14 residues. The ends were cut back, 4 bases at V and 1 base at J, with 11 bases in the middle. This CDR3 reads CASSISRAQETQYF. The CDR3 DNA reads as TGCGCCAGCAGCATCTCCAGGGCCCAAGAGACCCAGTACTTC.